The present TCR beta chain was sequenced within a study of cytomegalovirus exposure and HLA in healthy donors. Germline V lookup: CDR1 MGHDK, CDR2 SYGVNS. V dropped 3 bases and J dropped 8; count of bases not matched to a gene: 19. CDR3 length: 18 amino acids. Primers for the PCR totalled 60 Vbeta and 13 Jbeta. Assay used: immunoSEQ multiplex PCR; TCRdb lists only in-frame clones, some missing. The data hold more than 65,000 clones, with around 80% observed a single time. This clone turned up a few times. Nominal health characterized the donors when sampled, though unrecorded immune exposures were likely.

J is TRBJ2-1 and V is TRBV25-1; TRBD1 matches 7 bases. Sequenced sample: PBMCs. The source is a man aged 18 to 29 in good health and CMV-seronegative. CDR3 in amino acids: CASSDSWVNRGRIDEQFF. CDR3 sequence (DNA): TGTGCCAGCAGTGATTCGTGGGTCAACAGGGGTCGAATCGATGAGCAGTTCTTC.